The 4 T cell receptor beta chains below were found in one sample sequenced in a study of T cells after yellow fever vaccination. TCRdb re-called the 5' RACE reads with MiXCR, one entry per CDR3 protein. The table lists about 200,000 distinct CDR3 sequences, 2.5% to 3.5% of them singletons. The material was CD4+ T cells sorted from PBMCs, obtained 10 days after the yellow fever booster vaccination. The receptors derive from a man younger than 35 who received the YFV17D yellow fever vaccine.

This chain connects TRBV4-3 to TRBJ1-1; D remains ambiguous. Trimming stripped 0 bases from V and 4 bases from J, with 9 bases between. The CDR3 is 14 amino acids. Germline V CDR1 and CDR2: LGHNA, YSLEER. CDR3 region: CASSQDPVGTEAFF. The DNA for the CDR3 is TGCGCCAGCAGCCAAGATCCCGTGGGCACTGAAGCTTTCTTT.

This clonotype was picked up many times. The genes are TRBV20-1 and TRBJ2-3; the match to TRBD1 covers 7 bases. V lost 7 bases, J lost 3 bases, and 4 bases stayed unmatched. Germline CDR1 and CDR2: DFQATT and SNEGSKA (reference sequence). The CDR3 sequence is 12 residues long. The CDR3 DNA is TGCAGTGACATCAGGGGGACAGATACGCAGTATTTT. Encoded protein: CSDIRGTDTQYF.

This clonotype came up many times. The CDR3 DNA is TGTGCCAGCAGCCCTCTCAGGAGTGGGCAGCAAGAGACCCAGTACTTC. Amino acid sequence: CASSPLRSGQQETQYF. This chain connects TRBV7-9 to TRBJ2-5; D call uncertain. The length of the CDR3 is 16 residues. With 5 bases removed from V and 2 bases from J, the gap between germline ends came to 18 bases. CDR1 SEHNR and CDR2 FQNEAQ come from the germline V gene (reference sequence).

V is TRBV12-3 or TRBV12-4 and J is TRBJ2-3; 10 positions match TRBD2. This CDR3 is built from 16 residues. V dropped 7 bases and J dropped 5; count of bases not matched to a gene: 12. The chain's CDR3 is CASKGRKRGGRDTQYF. As DNA, the CDR3 is TGTGCCAGCAAGGGGAGGAAGCGGGGGGGTAGAGATACGCAGTATTTT.